These 20 T cell receptor beta chains were all obtained from the same sample, sequenced in a study of spatial heterogeneity in lung cancer. TCRdb recomputed calls from the 5' RACE reads with MiXCR, one row per CDR3 protein. The repertoire holds 2,500 to 3,000 distinct CDR3 sequences, with less than 65% as singletons. The antigens of these receptors remain unknown. Whole-study findings and limits: In tumors, expanded intratumoral alpha and beta TCR counts tracked mutation counts.

Time point described: sample taken at primary tumor resection. The input for sequencing was lung tumor tissue, taken at surgery. The receptors originated from a male donor with early-stage non-small cell lung cancer.

The table lists this clonotype with a few counts. The CDR3 loop reads CASSSRQNPGTPETQYF. The CDR3 region has the DNA TGCGCCAGCAGCTCTAGACAGAACCCAGGTACTCCGGAGACCCAGTACTTC. The rearrangement links TRBV4-1 to TRBJ2-5; the D gene is possibly TRBD1 (5 bases). Trimming removed 5 bases from V and 5 bases from J, with 24 bases in between. The CDR3 extends over 17 amino acids. Germline V gene sequence: CDR1 MGHRA, CDR2 YSYEKL.

The CDR3 spells CASSNRDRRTDTQYF. The CDR3 DNA reads as TGCGCCAGCAGTAATCGGGACAGACGCACAGATACGCAGTATTTT. The chain joins TRBV5-1 to TRBJ2-3; 7 positions agree with TRBD1. The CDR3 consists of 15 residues. Germline V CDR1 and CDR2: SGHRS, YFSETQ. Trimming took 5 bases from V and 1 from J; bases not matched to a gene: 7.

The table lists this clonotype with a few counts. The V call is TRBV5-1, the J call TRBJ2-2, with D hard to call. The CDR3 consists of 15 residues. V was cut by 2 bases and J by 1 base, with 9 bases left in between. Germline values: CDR1 SGHRS, CDR2 YFSETQ. The chain's CDR3 is CASSLQSENTGELFF. The CDR3 DNA reads as TGCGCCAGCAGCTTACAGAGCGAGAACACCGGGGAGCTGTTTTTT.

This clonotype appeared a few times. The J gene is TRBJ2-3, the V gene TRBV5-1; 12 nucleotides match TRBD2. Trimming at V came to 5 bases and at J to 4 bases, leaving 5 bases not matched to a gene. This CDR3 has 15 residues. Germline V CDR1 and CDR2: SGHRS, YFSETQ. In DNA, the CDR3 is TGCGCCAGCAGAAAGACTAGCGGGAGATCAGATACGCAGTATTTT. It translates to CASRKTSGRSDTQYF.

The chain employs TRBV12-3 or TRBV12-4 and TRBJ2-1, with D tentatively TRBD1 or TRBD2 (5 bases each). Trimming cost V 6 bases and J 6 bases, with 18 bases left between them. The CDR3 spans 15 residues. The CDR3 DNA follows: TGTGCCAGCAGCTTCAGAACCGGGGACGTCAATGAGCAGTTCTTC. Its translation is CASSFRTGDVNEQFF.

CDR3 bases: TGTGCCAGCAGTGTAGTGCAGTCGGGCGAGCAGTACTTC. Its protein product is CASSVVQSGEQYF. The rearrangement joins TRBV6-1 to TRBJ2-7; D unclear. CDR3 length: 13 residues. The V gene lost 4 bases and the J gene lost 6 bases, with 13 bases spanning the gap. CDR1 MNHNS and CDR2 SASEGT come from the germline V gene.

This clonotype has only one observation. V and J are TRBV7-2 and TRBJ1-5, with TRBD1 as a possible D gene (6 bases). The CDR3 is 15 residues long. V lost 2 bases and J lost 2, with 10 bases in between. Germline CDR1 and CDR2: SGHTA and FQGNSA. This CDR3 is CASSLWGAGNQPQHF. The CDR3 coding sequence is TGTGCCAGCAGCTTATGGGGGGCCGGCAATCAGCCCCAGCATTTT.

This clonotype showed up just a few times. The V call is TRBV24-1, the J call TRBJ2-1; D is possibly TRBD1 (5 bases). From germline, CDR1 is KGHDR and CDR2 SFDVKD. The V and J ends lost 0 bases and 0 bases respectively, with 5 bases between them. The CDR3 spans 15 residues. For the CDR3, the DNA is TGTGCCACCAGTGATTTGGACAGCTCCTACAATGAGCAGTTCTTC. It specifies CATSDLDSSYNEQFF.

This clonotype occurred a few times. The V and J genes are TRBV4-3 and TRBJ2-6, with a possible D match to TRBD1 (6 bases). V was shortened by 0 bases and J by 2 bases, with 8 bases between the two germline ends. Germline V gene data show CDR1 as LGHNA and CDR2 as YSLEER. CDR3 size: 16 residues. CDR3: CASSQDEGAGANVLTF. The CDR3, as DNA: TGCGCCAGCAGCCAAGATGAGGGGGCTGGGGCCAACGTCCTGACTTTC.

The chain joins TRBV24-1 to TRBJ2-1; 10 nucleotides align to TRBD1. V lost 5 bases, J lost 5 bases, and 2 bases stayed unmatched. Germline V lookup: CDR1 KGHDR, CDR2 SFDVKD. The CDR3 sequence is 14 residues long. Here the CDR3 DNA reads TGTGCCACCAGTGTGACAGGGGGCCACAATGAGCAGTTCTTC. Translation gives CATSVTGGHNEQFF.

This chain uses TRBV28 with TRBJ2-2, with 8 positions matching TRBD2. The V segment lost 1 base and the J segment 6 bases; nucleotides outside the gene matches: 4. The CDR3 totals 15 residues. CDR1 is MDHEN and CDR2 is SYDVKM in the germline V gene. The CDR3 DNA sequence: TGTGCCAGCAGTTTATCGGCGGGGGGCTCCGGGGAGCTGTTTTTT. This gives the protein CASSLSAGGSGELFF.

This clonotype is termed medium-sized (0.01 to 0.1%). V and J are TRBV7-9 and TRBJ2-7, with 10 positions matching TRBD1. The CDR3 runs to 16 residues. Germline CDR1 is SEHNR and CDR2 is FQNEAQ (reference sequence). V shed 2 bases, J shed 5 bases, and the junction held 9 bases outside the gene matches. This chain's CDR3 is CASSLIVGDRGHEQYF. The CDR3 nucleotides read TGTGCCAGCAGCTTAATAGTCGGGGACAGGGGCCACGAGCAGTACTTC.

This CDR3 reads CASSPHSGSYEQYF. The CDR3 DNA reads as TGTGCCAGCAGTCCCCATAGCGGATCCTACGAGCAGTACTTC. This chain joins TRBV11-2 and TRBJ2-7, with D maybe TRBD2 (6 bases). The CDR3 sequence is 14 residues long. Germline V gene sequence: CDR1 SGHAT, CDR2 FQNNGV. Trimming removed 6 bases at V and 1 base at J, with 13 bases between.

The V gene is TRBV7-8, the J gene TRBJ1-6, with D perhaps matching TRBD1 (5 bases). This CDR3 contains 15 residues. CDR1 is SGHVS, CDR2 FQNEAQ, per germline. V was shortened by 1 base and J by 6 bases, with 10 bases between the two germline ends. The CDR3 loop is CASSLEGGVNSPLHF. The CDR3 DNA follows: TGTGCCAGCAGCTTAGAAGGAGGGGTTAATTCACCCCTCCACTTT. The full variable domain, completed using reference TRBV7-8 and TRBJ1-6, is GAGVSQSPRYKVAKRGQDVALRCDPISGHVSLFWYQQALGQGPEFLTYFQNEAQLDKSGLPSDRFFAERPEGSVSTLKIQRTQQEDSAVYLCASSLEGGVNSPLHFGNGTRLTVT.

This clonotype came up a few times. The chain couples TRBV6-5 to TRBJ2-5, with D unclear. Germline-derived CDR1 and CDR2 are MNHEY and SVGAGI. The V end lost 0 bases, the J end lost 1 base, and 9 bases lay between the germline ends. This CDR3 has 15 residues. CDR3 coding DNA: TGTGCCAGCAGTTACTCGATGTGGTTCCAAGAGACCCAGTACTTC. This gives the protein CASSYSMWFQETQYF.

The genes are TRBV10-3 and TRBJ1-5; D gene unclear. The V gene's germline CDR1 is ENHRY and CDR2 SYGVKD. V was pared by 5 bases and J by 0 bases, with 11 bases between. This CDR3 comprises 15 residues. CDR3 protein: CAISSDGNSNQPQHF. The CDR3, as DNA: TGTGCCATCAGTAGCGACGGCAATAGCAATCAGCCCCAGCATTTT.

This clonotype was seen a handful of times. This sequence joins TRBV24-1 and TRBJ1-1; TRBD1 matches at 11 bases. The CDR3 length is 15 residues. V trimming: 5 bases; J trimming: 3 bases; junction bases outside the gene matches: 4. CDR1 is KGHDR and CDR2 is SFDVKD in the germline V gene. This chain's CDR3 is CATSADRGQDTEAFF. The DNA for the CDR3 is TGTGCCACCAGTGCGGACAGGGGGCAGGACACTGAAGCTTTCTTT.

DNA for the CDR3: TGCAGTGCTAGAGTTTCGGCAGTTAATCAGCCCCAGCATTTT. Residues: CSARVSAVNQPQHF. This chain joins TRBV20-1 and TRBJ1-5; D unresolved. CDR1 is DFQATT and CDR2 is SNEGSKA in the germline V gene (reference sequence). The CDR3 extends over 14 amino acids. V was cut by 1 base and J by 4 bases, with 11 bases left in between.

This clonotype was seen more than once but under ten times. This chain connects TRBV4-3 to TRBJ2-3; TRBD2 aligns across 8 bases. In germline, CDR1 is LGHNA, CDR2 YSLEER. V gave up 1 base and J gave up 4 bases; unmatched junction bases: 7. There are 16 residues in the CDR3. The CDR3 spells CASSQVRGLGPDTQYF. The DNA of the CDR3 is TGCGCCAGCAGCCAAGTTCGGGGACTAGGCCCAGATACGCAGTATTTT.

V and J are TRBV5-1 and TRBJ2-1; D remains unclear. This CDR3 is built from 15 residues. Germline CDR1 SGHRS, CDR2 YFSETQ. Trimming pared 0 bases from V and 8 bases from J, leaving 15 bases between. CDR3 sequence: CASSLGSGLMDEQFF. CDR3 nucleotide sequence: TGCGCCAGCAGCTTGGGGTCCGGTCTTATGGATGAGCAGTTCTTC. Full variable domain (rest looked up from reference TRBV5-1 and TRBJ2-1): KAGVTQTPRYLIKTRGQQVTLSCSPISGHRSVSWYQQTPGQGLQFLFEYFSETQRNKGNFPGRFSGRQFSNSRSEMNVSTLELGDSALYLCASSLGSGLMDEQFFGPGTRLTVL.